This T cell receptor (beta chain) was observed in a study of cytomegalovirus exposure and HLA in healthy donors. Findings of the study overall: Only CMV serostatus was available as immune exposure information. In an earlier analysis, most TCR beta V segments were productive about 90% or about 30% of the time.

Details on this clone: Its antigen remains unidentified.

Vbeta (60) and Jbeta (13) primers were used in the PCR. The protocol was immunoSEQ multiplex PCR, while the TCRdb copy is restricted to in-frame clones and leaves out a portion. The sample lists around 98,000 clones; 55% to 80% were seen once. The donors gave bone marrow, and they were healthy. Germline CDR1 reads MNHEY; CDR2 reads SVGAGI. There are 15 residues in the CDR3. With V trimmed by 6 bases and J by 2 bases, 7 bases remained unmatched. The sequenced material came from PBMCs. This clonotype originated in a female donor in good health and CMV-seronegative. This chain connects TRBV6-5 to TRBJ2-1; 7 nucleotides match TRBD2. The CDR3 protein is CASRPRDYTYNEQFF. CDR3 nucleotides: TGTGCCAGCAGGCCCCGGGACTATACCTACAATGAGCAGTTCTTC.